Listed here are 32 T cell receptor beta chains from one sample, sequenced in a study of T cells in Graves' hyperthyroidism and ophthalmopathy. Amplification targeted TCR beta CDR3 regions from RNA transcripts. The primer set for the first-round RT-PCR of the TCR CDR3 was HTBI. TCRdb reanalysed the multiplex PCR reads using MiXCR and keeps one entry per CDR3 protein. Of a few hundred thousand distinct CDR3 sequences listed, under 15% were seen once; the top ten hold approximately 32%. The sequencing input was blood. The source of these receptors is a woman in her 30s with Graves' hyperthyroidism.

This clonotype was seen a handful of times. This chain links TRBV20-1 with TRBJ1-5; D is unclear. CDR1 is DFQATT and CDR2 is SNEGSKA in the germline V gene (reference sequence). The CDR3 runs to 12 residues. V lost 3 bases and J lost 8, with 11 bases in between. The CDR3 loop is CSARVGLKPQHF. The CDR3 DNA sequence: TGCAGTGCTAGGGTGGGTTTGAAGCCCCAGCATTTT.

This clonotype was observed a handful of times. The chain recombines TRBV14 with TRBJ1-1; TRBD1 is a possible D gene (6 bases). Looked up from germline, CDR1 is SGHDN and CDR2 is FVKESK. V lost 5 bases to trimming and J lost 1 base, with 11 bases between them. This CDR3 contains 14 residues. In nucleotides, the CDR3 is TGTGCCAGCAGCGGACCGGGGGCGAACACTGAAGCTTTCTTT. Translating gives CASSGPGANTEAFF.

V is TRBV3-1 and J is TRBJ2-7; tentatively, D is TRBD1 (6 bases). The CDR3 loop spans 14 amino acids. Germline CDR1 reads LGHDT; CDR2 reads YNNKEL (reference sequence). V lost 4 bases and J 2 bases, leaving 12 bases between the germline ends. CDR3 DNA: TGTGCCAGCAGCCCGGAACGGGACACCTACGAGCAGTACTTC. Translating it yields CASSPERDTYEQYF.

The rearrangement links TRBV20-1 to TRBJ1-1; D is undetermined. Trimming took off 7 bases at V and 1 base at J, with 7 bases between the two ends. CDR1 is DFQATT, CDR2 SNEGSKA, per germline (reference sequence). The CDR3 contains 11 residues. The CDR3 here is CSGTQNTEAFF. CDR3 nucleotide sequence: TGCAGTGGGACGCAGAACACTGAAGCTTTCTTT.

This clonotype was seen many times. This chain connects TRBV2 to TRBJ2-7; D is possibly TRBD1 (6 bases). This CDR3 has 12 residues. Germline lookup yields CDR1 SNHLY and CDR2 FYNNEI. The V gene lost 7 bases and the J gene lost 5 bases, with 12 bases spanning the gap. CDR3 nucleotide sequence: TGTGCCAGCATTGGGTCAGGGGACGAGCAGTACTTC. This translates into CASIGSGDEQYF. The whole variable domain, filled in from reference TRBV2 and TRBJ2-7, reads EPEVTQTPSHQVTQMGQEVILRCVPISNHLYFYWYRQILGQKVEFLVSFYNNEISEKSEIFDDQFSVERPDGSNFTLKIRSTKLEDSAMYFCASIGSGDEQYFGPGTRLTVT.

The rearrangement uses TRBV24-1 and TRBJ2-1; 11 bases are shared with TRBD2. V dropped 1 base and J dropped 2; count of bases not matched to a gene: 6. Germline values: CDR1 KGHDR, CDR2 SFDVKD. The length of the CDR3 is 18 residues. CDR3 protein: CATSDFGVSGRAYNEQFF. The CDR3 DNA is TGTGCCACCAGTGATTTCGGGGTTAGCGGGAGGGCCTACAATGAGCAGTTCTTC.

This chain connects TRBV4-1 to TRBJ2-1; TRBD2 might be the D (6 bases). The V gene lost 2 bases and the J gene lost 6 bases, with 14 bases spanning the gap. The CDR3 totals 15 residues. Germline CDR1 and CDR2: MGHRA and YSYEKL. CDR3 sequence: CASSQPAGPFNEQFF. In DNA, the CDR3 is TGCGCCAGCAGCCAACCCGCGGGGCCTTTCAATGAGCAGTTCTTC.

The chain couples TRBV7-9 to TRBJ2-7; D unresolved. The CDR3 covers 12 residues. V was trimmed by 7 bases and J by 2 bases, leaving 9 bases between them. CDR1 SEHNR and CDR2 FQNEAQ come from the germline V gene (reference sequence). This chain's CDR3 is CASTYNTYEQYF. The CDR3 DNA sequence: TGTGCCAGCACCTATAATACCTACGAGCAGTACTTC. Looking up the rest from reference TRBV7-9 and TRBJ2-7 gives the full variable domain: DTGVSQNPRHKITKRGQNVTFRCDPISEHNRLYWYRQTLGQGPEFLTYFQNEAQLEKSRLLSDRFSAERPKGSFSTLEIQRTEQGDSAMYLCASTYNTYEQYFGPGTRLTVT.

This clonotype was seen at least ten times. The chain uses TRBV18 and TRBJ2-3, with D maybe TRBD1 (5 bases). The length of the CDR3 is 15 residues. Looked up from germline, CDR1 is KGHSH and CDR2 is LQKENI. Trimming stripped 3 bases from V and 2 bases from J, with 12 bases between. This CDR3 is CASSPRQNPTDTQYF. In DNA form, the CDR3 reads TGTGCCAGCTCACCGCGACAGAACCCCACAGATACGCAGTATTTT.

On this clonotype itself: This sequence may be a read error, since a much larger clone differs from it by one base. The chain links TRBV18 to TRBJ2-7; D possibly matches TRBD1 or TRBD2 (5 bases each). This CDR3 spans 15 amino acids. The germline gives CDR1 KGHSH, CDR2 LQKENI. DNA of the CDR3: TGTGCCAACTCACCACAGGAGGAGGCCTACTACGAGCAGTACTTC. This codes for CANSPQEEAYYEQYF.

The chain joins TRBV19 to TRBJ1-1; no definite D call. CDR1 LNHDA and CDR2 SQIVND come from the germline V gene (reference sequence). The germline V and J ends were trimmed by 3 bases and 1 base, with 6 bases remaining between them. There are 13 residues in the CDR3. In DNA, the CDR3 is TGTGCCAGTAGTATTGGAGGGAACACTGAAGCTTTCTTT. Translating it yields CASSIGGNTEAFF.

The chain joins TRBV29-1 to TRBJ2-1; possible D gene TRBD1, 6 bases. The V end lost 4 bases, the J end lost 4 bases, and 11 bases lay between the germline ends. CDR1 SQVTM and CDR2 ANQGSEA come from the germline V gene. The CDR3 is 13 residues long. CDR3 sequence: CSVVGGVYNEQFF. CDR3 bases: TGCAGCGTTGTTGGGGGCGTATACAATGAGCAGTTCTTC.

The rearrangement links TRBV7-3 to TRBJ2-1; 15 bases agree with TRBD2. The CDR3 consists of 16 residues. Germline CDR1 reads SGHTA; CDR2 reads FQGTGA. The V segment lost 5 bases and the J segment 9 bases; nucleotides outside the gene matches: 8. In nucleotides, the CDR3 is TGTGCCAGCAGCAAAAGAGGACTAGCGGGAGGGTCTGAGCAGTTCTTC. As protein: CASSKRGLAGGSEQFF.

The table lists this clonotype with many counts. The chain combines TRBV7-6 with TRBJ2-3; D possibly corresponds to TRBD2 (7 bases). The V end was cut by 5 bases, the J end by 0 bases, with 15 bases between. The CDR3 runs to 16 residues. In germline, CDR1 is SGHVS, CDR2 FNYEAQ. This chain's CDR3 is CASSPRGGASTDTQYF. The CDR3 DNA is TGTGCCAGCAGCCCCCGAGGGGGGGCGAGCACAGATACGCAGTATTTT. Full variable domain (rest looked up from reference TRBV7-6 and TRBJ2-3): GAGVSQSPRYKVTKRGQDVALRCDPISGHVSLYWYRQALGQGPEFLTYFNYEAQQDKSGLPNDRFSAERPEGSISTLTIQRTEQRDSAMYRCASSPRGGASTDTQYFGPGTRLTVL.

This clonotype was recorded many times. The CDR3 sequence is CSARAQGKLSGANVLTF. CDR3 bases: TGCAGTGCTAGAGCCCAGGGTAAACTCTCTGGGGCCAACGTCCTGACTTTC. The chain couples TRBV20-1 to TRBJ2-6; D is perhaps TRBD1 (5 bases). The CDR3 sequence is 17 residues long. Trimming cost V 1 base and J 0 bases, with 13 bases left between them. Germline CDR1 and CDR2: DFQATT and SNEGSKA (reference sequence).

In this sample, this clonotype turned up a few times. The J gene is TRBJ2-1, the V gene TRBV7-9, with TRBD2 matching 10 bases. J gave up 3 bases and V 6 bases, and 20 bases lay outside the gene matches. The CDR3 contains 20 residues. Per the germline V gene, CDR1 is SEHNR and CDR2 is FQNEAQ (reference sequence). CDR3 DNA sequence: TGTGCCAGCAGTCCGCCCCAGACAGGGGCCGGGACTAGCGTCTACAATGAGCAGTTCTTC. Its protein product is CASSPPQTGAGTSVYNEQFF.

V gene TRBV28 combines with J gene TRBJ1-5; D uncertain. V lost 5 bases to trimming and J lost 2 bases, with 16 bases between them. The CDR3 runs to 16 residues. Germline-derived CDR1 and CDR2 are MDHEN and SYDVKM. In DNA form, the CDR3 reads TGTGCCAGCAGTAGTGCCCTATTTGCGGGCAATCAGCCCCAGCATTTT. This codes for CASSSALFAGNQPQHF.

In this sample, this clonotype turned up many times. The chain has TRBV20-1 and TRBJ1-5; the D gene is possibly TRBD1 (6 bases). The CDR3 contains 14 residues. Germline V gene lookup returns CDR1 DFQATT and CDR2 SNEGSKA (reference sequence). Trimming stripped 5 bases from V and 1 base from J, with 12 bases between. This CDR3 is CSALSGGSNQPQHF. DNA of the CDR3: TGCAGTGCTCTTTCGGGGGGCAGCAATCAGCCCCAGCATTTT.

This clonotype was seen many times. The CDR3 bases are TGTGCCAGCAGAACAGGGGGTCTGCCCCAGCATTTT. Translation gives CASRTGGLPQHF. The V and J genes are TRBV28 and TRBJ1-5; TRBD1 agrees at 8 bases. The CDR3 loop spans 12 amino acids. CDR1 is MDHEN and CDR2 is SYDVKM in the germline V gene. V was clipped by 6 bases and J by 9 bases; unmatched bases: 4.

This clonotype was detected ten times or more. V is TRBV11-1 and J is TRBJ2-3; TRBD2 might be the D (5 bases). Per the germline V gene, CDR1 is SGHAT and CDR2 is FQDESV (reference sequence). V shed 3 bases and J shed 8 bases, with 12 bases lying between them. The CDR3 spans 13 residues. CDR3 residues: CASSLDSWGTQYF. In nucleotides, the CDR3 is TGTGCCAGCAGCTTGGACTCATGGGGTACGCAGTATTTT.

The rearrangement joins TRBV11-2 to TRBJ1-6; D is ambiguous. V was shortened by 0 bases and J by 5 bases, with 11 bases between the two germline ends. This CDR3 spans 16 amino acids. Germline values: CDR1 SGHAT, CDR2 FQNNGV. The CDR3 DNA follows: TGTGCCAGCAGCTTAGAGGCATGGGCAGATAATTCACCCCTCCACTTT. This translates into CASSLEAWADNSPLHF.

In this sample, this clonotype turned up many times. The CDR3 region has the DNA TGTGCCAGCTCACCGGGACAGAAAGAGACCCAGTACTTC. Protein product: CASSPGQKETQYF. V and J are TRBV9 and TRBJ2-5, with TRBD1 identical over 7 bases. Germline CDR1 is SGDLS and CDR2 is YYNGEE. V gave up 7 bases and J gave up 3 bases; unmatched junction bases: 6. CDR3 length: 13 amino acids.

The chain couples TRBV5-1 to TRBJ2-7; D remains unclear. The CDR3 is 11 residues long. The germline CDR1 and CDR2 sequences are SGHRS and YFSETQ. Trimming shortened V by 4 bases and J by 5 bases, and 7 bases separated the two germline ends. CDR3 nucleotides: TGCGCCAGCAGCCTGGAAAACGAGCAGTACTTC. Translating gives CASSLENEQYF.

There are a few counts of this clonotype. This chain uses TRBV10-2 with TRBJ2-1; D possibly corresponds to TRBD1 (5 bases). From germline, CDR1 is WSHSY and CDR2 SAAADI. Trimming removed 4 bases from V and 9 bases from J, with 13 bases in between. This CDR3 spans 13 amino acids. CDR3 protein: CASSGGSWAEQFF. As DNA, the CDR3 is TGCGCCAGCAGTGGGGGCTCGTGGGCTGAGCAGTTCTTC.

V is TRBV5-6 and J is TRBJ1-5, with 10 bases aligning to TRBD1. Germline CDR1 SGHDT, CDR2 YYEEEE. The length of the CDR3 is 14 residues. The J segment lost 5 bases and the V segment lost 3 bases, leaving 2 bases of the junction unmatched. As DNA, the CDR3 is TGTGCCAGCAGCTGGGGGACAGGGGATCAGCCCCAGCATTTT. Translated, it gives CASSWGTGDQPQHF.

About this clonotype itself: This may be a read error: a much more frequent sequence differs by one nucleotide. J is TRBJ1-1 and V is TRBV5-1; TRBD1 is a possible D gene (6 bases). The CDR3 is 14 amino acids. Germline V gives CDR1 SGHRS, CDR2 YFSETQ. CDR3 loop: CASSRTAGNTEAIF. CDR3 nucleotide sequence: TGCGCCAGCAGCCGGACAGCAGGGAACACTGAAGCTATCTTT.

There are many counts of this clonotype. V gene TRBV18 combines with J gene TRBJ2-1; a weak D match, TRBD1 (5 bases). The CDR3 covers 13 residues. The V end was cut by 1 base, the J end by 9 bases, with 10 bases between. Germline V gives CDR1 KGHSH, CDR2 LQKENI. CDR3 amino acids: CASSPLRGSEQFF. In DNA, the CDR3 is TGTGCCAGCTCACCACTTAGGGGATCTGAGCAGTTCTTC.

V and J are TRBV12-3 or TRBV12-4 and TRBJ1-6, with 9 bases matching TRBD1. The CDR3 covers 18 residues. V shed 6 bases and J 0 bases; nucleotides not matched to a gene: 9. The CDR3 DNA is TGTGCCAGCAGACCCGGGACAGGGATAAGCTCCTATAATTCACCCCTCCACTTT. Translation: CASRPGTGISSYNSPLHF.

This clonotype was seen repeatedly, ten times or more. The CDR3 sequence is CASSSPSSDTQYF. The CDR3 bases are TGTGCCAGCAGTTCCCCCTCCTCTGATACGCAGTATTTT. This chain links TRBV12-3 or TRBV12-4 with TRBJ2-3; D is uncertain. The CDR3 is 13 amino acids. The V gene lost 4 bases and the J gene lost 6 bases, with 11 bases spanning the gap.

This clonotype was counted between two and nine times. The rearrangement links TRBV29-1 to TRBJ1-1; 10 positions match TRBD1. Germline CDR1 is SQVTM and CDR2 is ANQGSEA. This CDR3 region has 13 residues. J was trimmed by 1 base and V by 6 bases; bases with no gene match: 2. The CDR3, as DNA: TGCAGCGTGGACAGGGGGAAGAACACTGAAGCTTTCTTT. Amino acids: CSVDRGKNTEAFF.

This clonotype was recorded a few times. The CDR3 DNA sequence: TGTGCCAGCAGAAATTGGGCAGGACTAGCGGTTATAGGGCCTTCCTACGAGCAGTACTTC. Translating it yields CASRNWAGLAVIGPSYEQYF. The chain links TRBV5-4 to TRBJ2-7, with 10 bases aligning to TRBD2. The CDR3 extends over 20 amino acids. J lost 1 base, V lost 5 bases, and 21 bases had no gene match. Germline V gene sequence: CDR1 SGHNT, CDR2 YYREEE (reference sequence).

The rearrangement uses TRBV29-1 and TRBJ2-7, with a possible D match to TRBD2 (6 bases). Germline assignment: CDR1 SQVTM and CDR2 ANQGSEA. The CDR3 is 11 residues long. Trimming took off 6 bases at V and 7 bases at J, with 13 bases between the two ends. This CDR3 is CSVGDREEQYF. As DNA, the CDR3 is TGCAGCGTCGGGGACCGGGAGGAGCAGTACTTC.